This TCR beta chain appears in the sequencing data of a study of control samples from healthy donors and cancer patients. Germline loops: CDR1 SGHRS, CDR2 YFSETQ. The CDR3 runs 16 residues. The germline V and J ends were trimmed by 1 base and 6 bases, with 16 bases remaining between them. Profiling relied on immunoSEQ multiplex PCR, and the TCRdb table lists in-frame clones only, not all of them. The table lists approximately 190,000 clones, with around 2% in the top ten. The origin of this receptor is a woman aged 25-40 years in good health. Specimen: blood. The chain has TRBV5-1 and TRBJ2-2, with D possibly TRBD2 on 7 matching bases. CDR3 loop: CASSLRGAGRAGELFF. The CDR3 DNA reads as TGCGCCAGCAGCTTGCGGGGGGCGGGTCGTGCCGGGGAGCTGTTTTTT.